The rows below give T cell receptor beta chains drawn from one sample of a study of cytomegalovirus exposure and HLA in healthy donors. Clones were sequenced by immunoSEQ multiplex PCR, and TCRdb holds only the in-frame ones, with some missing. The repertoire holds 100,000 to 150,000 clones, with approximately 78% as singletons. The specimen was PBMCs. These receptors came from a female donor in good health and CMV-seronegative. CDR3s include the opening cysteine and the closing phenylalanine or tryptophan. The order of the fields is CDR3 length, J gene, V gene, clone size, D gene, CDR3 DNA, CDR3 protein. A D gene is named only where the DNA matches it firmly. Some rows have no size entry. The others give once, few or many, or a class for an expanded clone.

len: 13; j_gene: TRBJ2-2; v_gene: TRBV2; abundance: .; d_gene: TRBD1; CDR3nt: TGTGCCAGCAGTGAGACAGGGACCGGGGAGCTGTTTTTT; CDR3aa: CASSETGTGELFF
len: 16; j_gene: TRBJ2-7; v_gene: TRBV27; abundance: once; d_gene: TRBD1; CDR3nt: TGTGCCAGCAGTACCCGACAGGGCCAGAGCTCCTACGAGCAGTACTTC; CDR3aa: CASSTRQGQSSYEQYF
len: 14; j_gene: TRBJ2-2; v_gene: TRBV28; abundance: once; d_gene: .; CDR3nt: TGTGCCAGCAGTTTGACACCGAACACCGGGGAGCTGTTTTTT; CDR3aa: CASSLTPNTGELFF
len: 12; j_gene: TRBJ1-2; v_gene: TRBV6-1; abundance: .; d_gene: .; CDR3nt: TGTGCCAGCAGTGACGCTAACTATGGCTACACCTTC; CDR3aa: CASSDANYGYTF
len: 14; j_gene: TRBJ2-1; v_gene: TRBV10-3; abundance: .; d_gene: TRBD2; CDR3nt: TGTGCCGCCTCTCAGGCGGGAGTCGGAAATGAGCAGTTCTTC; CDR3aa: CAASQAGVGNEQFF
len: 15; j_gene: TRBJ2-3; v_gene: TRBV27; abundance: .; d_gene: TRBD1; CDR3nt: TGTGCCAGCAGTTTTGGGACAGGGGGTTTAGATACGCAGTATTTT; CDR3aa: CASSFGTGGLDTQYF
len: 13; j_gene: TRBJ2-7; v_gene: TRBV5-1; abundance: .; d_gene: .; CDR3nt: TGCGCCAGCAGCTTGCTAGGGGCGAGCGAGCAGTACTTC; CDR3aa: CASSLLGASEQYF
len: 14; j_gene: TRBJ2-7; v_gene: TRBV5-1; abundance: few; d_gene: TRBD2; CDR3nt: TGCGCCAGCAGCCGGACTAGCGGCTCCTACGAGCAGTACTTC; CDR3aa: CASSRTSGSYEQYF
len: 15; j_gene: TRBJ2-5; v_gene: TRBV9; abundance: .; d_gene: .; CDR3nt: TGTGCCAGCAGCGTAGCTCCTAACCACCAAGAGACCCAGTACTTC; CDR3aa: CASSVAPNHQETQYF
len: 19; j_gene: TRBJ1-1; v_gene: TRBV30; abundance: .; d_gene: TRBD1; CDR3nt: TGTGCCTGGGGATCTGGGTGGGACAGGGGTGGGCCCATGAACACTGAAGCTTTCTTT; CDR3aa: CAWGSGWDRGGPMNTEAFF
len: 14; j_gene: TRBJ2-5; v_gene: TRBV5-4; abundance: .; d_gene: .; CDR3nt: TGTGCCAGCAGCTCCAACAGGGTTGTGAGTGAGCAGTACTTC; CDR3aa: CASSSNRVVSEQYF
len: 16; j_gene: TRBJ1-1; v_gene: TRBV27; abundance: few; d_gene: .; CDR3nt: TGTGCCAGCAGTTTAAACAGGGTAGCTCGTAGCACTGAAGCTTTCTTT; CDR3aa: CASSLNRVARSTEAFF
len: 17; j_gene: TRBJ1-4; v_gene: TRBV12-2; abundance: .; d_gene: .; CDR3nt: TGTGCAAGTCGCCTACAATTCCGGGACACGGCTAATGAAAAACTGTTTTTT; CDR3aa: CASRLQFRDTANEKLFF
len: 15; j_gene: TRBJ2-1; v_gene: TRBV19; abundance: .; d_gene: TRBD2; CDR3nt: TGTGCCAGTAGTATAAGGCGGGAGGGCCGCAATGAGCAGTTCTTC; CDR3aa: CASSIRREGRNEQFF
len: 16; j_gene: TRBJ2-1; v_gene: TRBV6-5; abundance: .; d_gene: .; CDR3nt: TGTGCCAGCAGTTACTATCGGTCTCCGCCCTACAATGAGCAGTTCTTC; CDR3aa: CASSYYRSPPYNEQFF
len: 13; j_gene: TRBJ2-1; v_gene: TRBV2; abundance: .; d_gene: TRBD2; CDR3nt: TGTGCCAGCGAGCTAGCGGGTTCCAATGAGCAGTTCTTC; CDR3aa: CASELAGSNEQFF
len: 16; j_gene: TRBJ2-6; v_gene: TRBV7-7; abundance: .; d_gene: .; CDR3nt: TGTGCTAGCAGCTTAGGAGGGGGCTCTGGGGCCAACGTCCTGACTTTC; CDR3aa: CASSLGGGSGANVLTF
len: 13; j_gene: TRBJ1-1; v_gene: TRBV28; abundance: .; d_gene: .; CDR3nt: TGTGCCAGCAGTTTCGGCGGGAACACTGAAGCTTTCTTT; CDR3aa: CASSFGGNTEAFF
len: 14; j_gene: TRBJ2-7; v_gene: TRBV18; abundance: .; d_gene: TRBD1; CDR3nt: TGTGCCAGCTCACCTCGGACAGGGGTGAACGAGCAGTACTTC; CDR3aa: CASSPRTGVNEQYF
len: 14; j_gene: TRBJ1-2; v_gene: TRBV29-1; abundance: few; d_gene: TRBD1; CDR3nt: TGCAGCGTTGAGGGGACAGTGCCTAACTATGGCTACACCTTC; CDR3aa: CSVEGTVPNYGYTF
len: 15; j_gene: TRBJ1-1; v_gene: TRBV15; abundance: .; d_gene: .; CDR3nt: TGTGCCACCAGCAGAGAGGAGGGGTTGAACACTGAAGCTTTCTTT; CDR3aa: CATSREEGLNTEAFF
len: 13; j_gene: TRBJ2-7; v_gene: TRBV11-2; abundance: .; d_gene: .; CDR3nt: TGTGCCAGCAGCTCAGGGTACTCCTACGAGCAGTACTTC; CDR3aa: CASSSGYSYEQYF
len: 12; j_gene: TRBJ1-5; v_gene: TRBV21-1; abundance: .; d_gene: .; CDR3nt: TGTGCCAGCAGCAACAGATATCAGCCCCAGCATTTT; CDR3aa: CASSNRYQPQHF
len: 15; j_gene: TRBJ2-5; v_gene: TRBV11-3; abundance: .; d_gene: .; CDR3nt: TGTGCCAGCAGCTTAGGGGGGCGACAGTCAGAGACCCAGTACTTC; CDR3aa: CASSLGGRQSETQYF
len: 15; j_gene: TRBJ2-7; v_gene: TRBV11-2; abundance: .; d_gene: TRBD1; CDR3nt: TGTGCCAGCAGCGCCCCCCGGGACAGTTCCTACGAGCAGTACTTC; CDR3aa: CASSAPRDSSYEQYF
len: 15; j_gene: TRBJ1-5; v_gene: TRBV2; abundance: .; d_gene: TRBD1; CDR3nt: TGTGCCAGCAGTCGACGACAGGGGGCAGGTCAGCCCCAGCATTTT; CDR3aa: CASSRRQGAGQPQHF
len: 13; j_gene: TRBJ1-2; v_gene: TRBV11-3; abundance: .; d_gene: .; CDR3nt: TGTGCCAGCAGCTACTTTGCGGGGGAAGGCTACACCTTC; CDR3aa: CASSYFAGEGYTF
len: 16; j_gene: TRBJ2-2; v_gene: TRBV19; abundance: .; d_gene: .; CDR3nt: TGTGCCAGTAGTATAAGGGGAGGCCGGAACACCGGGGAGCTGTTTTTT; CDR3aa: CASSIRGGRNTGELFF
len: 14; j_gene: TRBJ2-2; v_gene: TRBV14; abundance: .; d_gene: .; CDR3nt: TGTGCCAGCAGCCAGGGACTTAACACCGGGGAGCTGTTTTTT; CDR3aa: CASSQGLNTGELFF
len: 11; j_gene: TRBJ2-7; v_gene: TRBV6-1; abundance: .; d_gene: .; CDR3nt: TGTGCCAGCAGTGAATTGCGCGAGCAGTACTTC; CDR3aa: CASSELREQYF
len: 14; j_gene: TRBJ1-1; v_gene: TRBV30; abundance: .; d_gene: .; CDR3nt: TGTGCCTGGAGTGTAGGACAGTTGAACACTGAAGCTTTCTTT; CDR3aa: CAWSVGQLNTEAFF
len: 15; j_gene: TRBJ2-2; v_gene: TRBV11-3; abundance: .; d_gene: .; CDR3nt: TGTGCCAGCAGCCCAGGGGTCTCGGGCTCCGGGGAGCTGTTTTTT; CDR3aa: CASSPGVSGSGELFF
len: 15; j_gene: TRBJ1-3; v_gene: TRBV19; abundance: .; d_gene: .; CDR3nt: TGTGCCAGTAGATCTGGACAGTTCTCTGGAAACACCATATATTTT; CDR3aa: CASRSGQFSGNTIYF
len: 16; j_gene: TRBJ2-1; v_gene: TRBV7-9; abundance: few; d_gene: .; CDR3nt: TGTGCCAGCAGCCCATCCCGGACGGGGGACCGCGGGGAGCAGTTCTTC; CDR3aa: CASSPSRTGDRGEQFF
len: 15; j_gene: TRBJ2-5; v_gene: TRBV28; abundance: few; d_gene: .; CDR3nt: TGTGCCAGCAGTTCTTTTGCCGGACACAAAGAGACCCAGTACTTC; CDR3aa: CASSSFAGHKETQYF
len: 12; j_gene: TRBJ2-5; v_gene: TRBV19; abundance: .; d_gene: .; CDR3nt: TGTGCCAGTAGTAGGGTGCGGGAGACCCAGTACTTC; CDR3aa: CASSRVRETQYF
len: 16; j_gene: TRBJ2-1; v_gene: TRBV29-1; abundance: .; d_gene: .; CDR3nt: TGCAGCGTTGAACCTACGGGTGGGAGCTCCTACAATGAGCAGTTCTTC; CDR3aa: CSVEPTGGSSYNEQFF
len: 17; j_gene: TRBJ1-4; v_gene: TRBV18; abundance: .; d_gene: TRBD1; CDR3nt: TGTGCCAGCTCACCGGCTAACAGGGGACACTTGAATGAAAAACTGTTTTTT; CDR3aa: CASSPANRGHLNEKLFF
len: 15; j_gene: TRBJ2-1; v_gene: TRBV5-1; abundance: .; d_gene: TRBD2; CDR3nt: TGCGCCAGCAGCGGAGGACTAGCGGGATACAATGAGCAGTTCTTC; CDR3aa: CASSGGLAGYNEQFF
len: 15; j_gene: TRBJ2-3; v_gene: TRBV6-1; abundance: .; d_gene: .; CDR3nt: TGTGCCAGCAGCTTAGTAGCCTCTTCCACAGATACGCAGTATTTT; CDR3aa: CASSLVASSTDTQYF
len: 15; j_gene: TRBJ2-3; v_gene: TRBV7-9; abundance: .; d_gene: TRBD2; CDR3nt: TGTGCCAGCAGCCGGACTAGCGGGAGTTCAGATACGCAGTATTTT; CDR3aa: CASSRTSGSSDTQYF
len: 15; j_gene: TRBJ1-3; v_gene: TRBV18; abundance: few; d_gene: .; CDR3nt: TGTGCCAGCTCACTGGCAGGCCGCTCTGGAAACACCATATATTTT; CDR3aa: CASSLAGRSGNTIYF
len: 16; j_gene: TRBJ2-1; v_gene: TRBV7-2; abundance: .; d_gene: TRBD1; CDR3nt: TGTGCCAGCAGCTGGGGTAAGGGGGCGATCTACAATGAGCAGTTCTTC; CDR3aa: CASSWGKGAIYNEQFF
len: 12; j_gene: TRBJ1-2; v_gene: TRBV5-1; abundance: .; d_gene: TRBD1; CDR3nt: TGCGCCAGCTCCCTCCAGGGGGCTGGCTACACCTTC; CDR3aa: CASSLQGAGYTF
len: 17; j_gene: TRBJ2-5; v_gene: TRBV7-2; abundance: .; d_gene: TRBD2; CDR3nt: TGTGCCAGCAGCTCCTACAATAGCGGGAGAAGTAAAGAGACCCAGTACTTC; CDR3aa: CASSSYNSGRSKETQYF
len: 14; j_gene: TRBJ1-1; v_gene: TRBV6-5; abundance: .; d_gene: .; CDR3nt: TGTGCCAGCAGTTCCGGGGGGATGAACACTGAAGCTTTCTTT; CDR3aa: CASSSGGMNTEAFF
len: 13; j_gene: TRBJ2-1; v_gene: TRBV4-2; abundance: .; d_gene: .; CDR3nt: TGTGCCAGCAGCGCGGGTCCCTACAATGAGCAGTTCTTC; CDR3aa: CASSAGPYNEQFF
len: 15; j_gene: TRBJ1-4; v_gene: TRBV28; abundance: .; d_gene: .; CDR3nt: TGTGCCAGCGCCTGGGGGGGCCCATCTAATGAAAAACTGTTTTTT; CDR3aa: CASAWGGPSNEKLFF
len: 11; j_gene: TRBJ1-2; v_gene: TRBV2; abundance: .; d_gene: .; CDR3nt: TGTGCCAGCAGTTTGAGCTATGGCTACACCTTC; CDR3aa: CASSLSYGYTF
len: 14; j_gene: TRBJ1-5; v_gene: TRBV5-1; abundance: .; d_gene: TRBD1; CDR3nt: TGCGCCAGCAGTCTAGGGACAGATAATCAGCCCCAGCATTTT; CDR3aa: CASSLGTDNQPQHF
len: 15; j_gene: TRBJ2-5; v_gene: TRBV4-3; abundance: .; d_gene: .; CDR3nt: TGCGCCAGCAGCCAAGGAGTGCCCTCAGGGGAGACCCAGTACTTC; CDR3aa: CASSQGVPSGETQYF
len: 16; j_gene: TRBJ1-1; v_gene: TRBV4-3; abundance: few; d_gene: TRBD1; CDR3nt: TGCGCCAGCAGCCAAAACTGGAACAGGGGGCTTACTGAAGCTTTCTTT; CDR3aa: CASSQNWNRGLTEAFF
len: 17; j_gene: TRBJ2-3; v_gene: TRBV4-3; abundance: .; d_gene: TRBD1; CDR3nt: TGCGCCAGCAGCCAAGAAGGACAGGGGGCTGGCACAGATACGCAGTATTTT; CDR3aa: CASSQEGQGAGTDTQYF
len: 14; j_gene: TRBJ1-2; v_gene: TRBV28; abundance: .; d_gene: .; CDR3nt: TGTGCCAGCAGTGAAAACAGGGCCCGCCATGGCTACACCTTC; CDR3aa: CASSENRARHGYTF
len: 11; j_gene: TRBJ2-3; v_gene: TRBV19; abundance: .; d_gene: .; CDR3nt: TGTGCCAGTAGTAGCGGAGATACGCAGTATTTT; CDR3aa: CASSSGDTQYF